Each of the 21 T cell receptor beta chains below was sequenced from the same sample in a study of blood T cell repertoires in COVID-19. Data came from immunoSEQ multiplex PCR; TCRdb stores just in-frame clones and leaves some out. The table lists approximately 260,000 clones, roughly 80% of them singletons. Source material: peripheral blood. All receptors come from an older woman with active or convalescent COVID-19.

V and J are TRBV30 and TRBJ1-5; 9 bases agree with TRBD1. The CDR3 is 14 residues long. With V trimmed by 3 bases and J by 5 bases, 5 bases remained unmatched. Germline V gene lookup returns CDR1 GTSNPN and CDR2 SVGIG (reference sequence). The CDR3 sequence: CAWSITGGDQPQHF. CDR3 DNA sequence: TGTGCCTGGAGCATAACAGGGGGCGATCAGCCCCAGCATTTT. Combining the CDR3 with reference TRBV30 and TRBJ1-5 gives the whole variable domain SQTIHQWPATLVQPVGSPLSLECTVEGTSNPNLYWYRQAAGRGLQLLFYSVGIGQISSEVPQNLSASRPQDRQFILSSKKLLLSDSGFYLCAWSITGGDQPQHFGDGTRLSIL.

The V call is TRBV7-6, the J call TRBJ2-7, with a weak D call TRBD2 (5 bases). CDR1 and CDR2 from the germline V gene are SGHVS and FNYEAQ. The V end was cut by 2 bases, the J end by 0 bases, with 14 bases between. The CDR3 extends over 16 amino acids. The CDR3 region has the DNA TGTGCCAGCAGCTTAAGGTACGGGGTAAGCTCCTACGAGCAGTACTTC. Translating it yields CASSLRYGVSSYEQYF. The full variable domain, completed using reference TRBV7-6 and TRBJ2-7, is GAGVSQSPRYKVTKRGQDVALRCDPISGHVSLYWYRQALGQGPEFLTYFNYEAQQDKSGLPNDRFSAERPEGSISTLTIQRTEQRDSAMYRCASSLRYGVSSYEQYFGPGTRLTVT.

The rearrangement uses TRBV2 and TRBJ2-7, with D perhaps matching TRBD1 (5 bases). Per germline, CDR1 SNHLY and CDR2 FYNNEI. The CDR3 runs to 11 residues. With 6 bases removed from V and 7 bases from J, the gap between germline ends came to 10 bases. The CDR3 loop is CASSPDSEQYF. The CDR3 DNA reads TGTGCCAGCAGCCCCGACAGTGAGCAGTACTTC.

In nucleotides, the CDR3 is TGTGCCAGCAGCTTAGGCTGGCGGCCTCTCTACAATGAGCAGTTCTTC. Amino acid sequence: CASSLGWRPLYNEQFF. This chain joins TRBV11-3 and TRBJ2-1; no reliable D call. V was trimmed by 1 base and J by 3 bases, leaving 13 bases between them. This CDR3 spans 16 amino acids. Germline CDR1 and CDR2: SGHNT and YENEEA.

The chain links TRBV30 to TRBJ1-6, with TRBD1 as a possible D gene (6 bases). The V and J ends lost 3 bases and 9 bases respectively, with 15 bases between them. This CDR3 has 14 residues. In germline, CDR1 is GTSNPN, CDR2 SVGIG (reference sequence). In DNA form, the CDR3 reads TGTGCCTGGAGCGAACAGGGATTACGTTCACCCCTCCACTTT. It is translated as CAWSEQGLRSPLHF.

The chain has TRBV5-1 and TRBJ2-2; no definite D call. The CDR3 consists of 15 residues. V dropped 4 bases and J dropped 0 bases, with 10 bases sitting between them. Germline values: CDR1 SGHRS, CDR2 YFSETQ. For the CDR3, the DNA is TGCGCCAGCAGCCGACTTAGTACGAACACCGGGGAGCTGTTTTTT. This gives the protein CASSRLSTNTGELFF.

The chain has TRBV4-1 and TRBJ2-7; 10 bases match TRBD1. The CDR3 contains 16 residues. Germline CDR1 and CDR2: MGHRA and YSYEKL. V lost 1 base, J lost 4 bases, and 7 bases stayed unmatched. This CDR3 reads CASSQGGRDRGYEQYF. CDR3 in DNA: TGCGCCAGCAGCCAAGGGGGCCGGGACAGGGGATACGAGCAGTACTTC.

V is TRBV5-8 and J is TRBJ1-2; possible D gene TRBD1, 5 bases. Trimming took off 0 bases at V and 2 bases at J, with 11 bases between the two ends. This CDR3 has 15 residues. The germline gives CDR1 SGHTS, CDR2 YDEGEE. The CDR3 loop reads CASSLVVRANYGYTF. Written as DNA, the CDR3 is TGTGCCAGCAGCTTGGTCGTCAGGGCGAACTATGGCTACACCTTC.

The rearrangement uses TRBV7-3 and TRBJ2-1, with D possibly being TRBD2 (5 bases). This CDR3 spans 15 amino acids. CDR1 is SGHTA, CDR2 FQGTGA, per germline. The V and J ends lost 1 base and 7 bases respectively, with 14 bases between them. This chain's CDR3 is CASSLSGPLLNEQFF. The CDR3 DNA follows: TGTGCCAGCAGCTTAAGCGGGCCCCTCCTAAATGAGCAGTTCTTC.

The J gene is TRBJ1-1, the V gene TRBV11-3; D not resolved. V was trimmed by 8 bases and J by 3 bases, leaving 16 bases between them. Germline values: CDR1 SGHNT, CDR2 YENEEA. The CDR3 consists of 14 residues. DNA for the CDR3: TGTGCCAGCTCGGCGGGGAGCGGGGACACTGAAGCTTTCTTT. It specifies CASSAGSGDTEAFF.

The chain combines TRBV4-1 with TRBJ2-3; 9 bases are a match to TRBD2. V was clipped by 8 bases and J by 2 bases; unmatched bases: 14. CDR1 and CDR2 (germline): MGHRA, YSYEKL. This CDR3 has 17 residues. CDR3: CASAPRAGGGYTDTQYF. The CDR3 DNA reads TGCGCCAGCGCCCCTCGTGCGGGGGGGGGCTACACAGATACGCAGTATTTT.

The chain recombines TRBV9 with TRBJ1-2; TRBD1 is a possible D gene (6 bases). Looked up from germline, CDR1 is SGDLS and CDR2 is YYNGEE. The CDR3 consists of 14 residues. V shed 6 bases and J shed 1 base, with 13 bases lying between them. The CDR3: CASTSPRGNYGYTF. CDR3 bases: TGTGCCAGCACCTCTCCCAGGGGTAACTATGGCTACACCTTC.

The genes are TRBV11-2 and TRBJ2-7; TRBD1 agrees at 9 bases. The CDR3 has 16 residues. V shed 6 bases and J 1 base; nucleotides not matched to a gene: 10. Germline assignment: CDR1 SGHAT and CDR2 FQNNGV. CDR3 in DNA: TGTGCCAGCAGTCGTCAGGGGGGGACAGGGTCCTACGAGCAGTACTTC. It yields the protein CASSRQGGTGSYEQYF.

The chain is built from TRBV4-1 and TRBJ2-2; D not resolved. The CDR3 is 15 amino acids. V was pared by 4 bases and J by 3 bases, with 12 bases between. From germline, CDR1 is MGHRA and CDR2 YSYEKL. The CDR3 DNA reads TGCGCCAGCAGCCGGAATCCCGCGGACACCGGGGAGCTGTTTTTT. Protein product: CASSRNPADTGELFF.

The chain employs TRBV12-3 or TRBV12-4 and TRBJ2-2, with D hard to call. The V end was cut by 6 bases, the J end by 6 bases, with 8 bases between. There are 12 residues in the CDR3. CDR3 in DNA: TGTGCCAGCAGCCTACCCCCCGGGGAGCTGTTTTTT. Translating gives CASSLPPGELFF.

The chain recombines TRBV5-1 with TRBJ2-1; 8 bases match TRBD1. Germline V lookup: CDR1 SGHRS, CDR2 YFSETQ. This CDR3 is built from 16 residues. The trim removed 3 bases at V and 4 bases at J, leaving 9 bases unmatched. CDR3: CASSSGTGGRYNEQFF. CDR3 DNA sequence: TGCGCCAGCAGCTCCGGGACAGGTGGGAGGTACAATGAGCAGTTCTTC.

The rearrangement joins TRBV7-5 to TRBJ1-1; the table names TRBD1, a call not compared with the DNA. TRBV7-5 is recorded as a pseudogene. The CDR3 consists of 17 residues. The CDR3 nucleotides read TGTGCCAGAAGCTTAAGGGCAGGGGCCACGTTTGACACTGAAGCTTTCTTT. This codes for CARSLRAGATFDTEAFF.

This chain links TRBV6-2 or TRBV6-3 with TRBJ1-1, with D possibly being TRBD1 (6 bases). Trimming pared 0 bases from V and 6 bases from J, leaving 17 bases between. Germline CDR1 reads MNHEY; CDR2 reads SVGEGT. CDR3 length: 16 amino acids. CDR3 DNA: TGTGCCAGCAGTTACTCCAGAACCACAGGGCCCGCTGAAGCTTTCTTT. Amino acid sequence: CASSYSRTTGPAEAFF.

The chain combines TRBV2 with TRBJ2-1; D not resolved. The CDR3 sequence is 11 residues long. CDR1 and CDR2 from the germline V gene are SNHLY and FYNNEI. V gave up 8 bases and J gave up 9 bases, with 11 bases separating them. In nucleotides, the CDR3 is TGTGCCAGCGGAGAAGTACTTGAGCAGTTCTTC. Protein product: CASGEVLEQFF.

The J gene is TRBJ2-7, the V gene TRBV7-9; the D is unclear. Between the trimmed V and J ends, which lost 4 bases and 0 bases, there was a span of 10 bases. This CDR3 has 14 amino acids. In germline, CDR1 is SEHNR, CDR2 FQNEAQ (reference sequence). The CDR3 DNA follows: TGTGCCAGCAGCTGGGCAGGAACCTCCTACGAGCAGTACTTC. As protein: CASSWAGTSYEQYF.

V is TRBV7-8 and J is TRBJ1-2; no reliable D call. Germline V gene sequence: CDR1 SGHVS, CDR2 FQNEAQ. There are 13 residues in the CDR3. Trimming took off 5 bases at V and 8 bases at J, with 15 bases between the two ends. CDR3 residues: CASSPTGPRGYTF. The DNA for the CDR3 is TGTGCCAGCAGCCCCACGGGTCCTCGGGGCTACACCTTC.